What follows is one T cell receptor beta chain and its context. Its antigen is as yet unknown. These data are taken from a study of beta chain features in type 1 diabetes. Sequencing targeted expressed TCRB transcripts, as all isolated RNA had been reverse transcribed. Only in-frame clones appear in the TCRdb table, and some are missing; sequencing was by immunoSEQ multiplex PCR. The table lists 500,000 to 650,000 clones, over 10% of them singletons. The CDR3 totals 16 residues. Between the trimmed V and J ends, which lost 3 bases and 3 bases, there was a span of 18 bases. Germline V gene lookup returns CDR1 GTSNPN and CDR2 SVGIG (reference sequence). Findings and limits, study-wide: VDJ junctions sequenced from type 1 diabetes patients showed fewer insertions and more deletions. Significant though moderate, a shortening of TCRB CDR3s appeared in all four CD4+ subsets of Type 1 diabetes patients. A potential influence of HLA type upon TCRB rearrangement remained unresolved herein.

A single heparinised draw of about 120 mL on average was taken per donor. Via CD45RO/CCR7/CD25/CD127/CD95/CD27, cells of the CD4+ naive, central memory, regulatory and stem cell-like memory subsets were sorted. The specimen sequenced was naive CD4+ T cells from blood. The chain recombines TRBV30 with TRBJ1-5; tentative D call: TRBD1 (5 bases). This TCR was recovered from a man in his thirties or forties with type 1 diabetes. The CDR3 reads CAWSQSDSLNNQPQHF. CDR3 bases: TGTGCCTGGAGCCAGTCCGACAGTTTAAACAATCAGCCCCAGCATTTT.